The 29 T cell receptor beta chains given below trace back to one sample, sequenced in a study of T-cell reconstitution after alpha-beta-depleted transplantation in children. The authors prepared the TCRbeta library with unique molecular identifiers. One entry per CDR3 protein, called by TCRdb with MiXCR from the PCR reads. The top ten hold about 13% of the sample, which has about 160,000 distinct CDR3 sequences, 11% seen once. This specimen was PBMCs, taken before TCRalphabeta/CD19-depleted stem cell transplant. These receptors all stem from a boy aged 2 to 10 with acute myeloid leukemia, due to receive a stem cell transplant.

This clonotype has at least ten counts. The chain recombines TRBV15 with TRBJ2-7; 10 nucleotides line up with TRBD1. Per germline, CDR1 LNHNV and CDR2 YYDKDF (reference sequence). After removal of 3 bases from V and 4 bases from J, the junction contained 6 bases not matched to a gene. CDR3 length: 15 residues. The CDR3 region is CATSSPGQGNYEQYF. CDR3 nucleotide sequence: TGTGCCACCAGCAGCCCGGGACAGGGGAATTACGAGCAGTACTTC.

The sample holds many counts of this clonotype. The chain combines TRBV6-4 with TRBJ2-1; tentatively, D is TRBD1 or TRBD2 (5 bases each). This CDR3 has 18 residues. V was pared by 2 bases and J by 0 bases, with 17 bases between. The germline CDR1 and CDR2 sequences are MRHNA and SNTAGT. This CDR3 reads CASSDPKGDGASYNEQFF. DNA of the CDR3: TGTGCCAGCAGTGACCCGAAGGGAGACGGGGCCTCCTACAATGAGCAGTTCTTC.

This clonotype was counted ten times or more. This sequence joins TRBV6-1 and TRBJ2-6, with a weak D call TRBD1 (6 bases). Trimming pared 5 bases from V and 1 base from J, leaving 12 bases between. Germline V CDR1 and CDR2: MNHNS, SASEGT. This CDR3 contains 16 residues. The CDR3 protein is CASSQQGPSGANVLTF. In DNA form, the CDR3 reads TGTGCCAGCAGTCAACAGGGACCGTCTGGGGCCAACGTCCTGACTTTC.

This clonotype was seen repeatedly, ten times or more. V gene TRBV29-1 combines with J gene TRBJ2-6; the D is unclear. CDR3 length: 14 amino acids. V lost 0 bases and J lost 2, with 5 bases in between. The germline V gene encodes CDR1 SQVTM and CDR2 ANQGSEA. The CDR3 DNA is TGCAGCGTTGAAGATCAGGCTGGGGCCAACGTCCTGACTTTC. It specifies CSVEDQAGANVLTF.

This clonotype was found many times. V usage is TRBV6-1 and J usage is TRBJ2-5; the D gene is possibly TRBD2 (5 bases). Germline CDR1 reads MNHNS; CDR2 reads SASEGT. CDR3 length equals 15 residues. The V end lost 1 base, the J end lost 0 bases, and 9 bases lay between the germline ends. CDR3 bases: TGTGCCAGCAGTGAAGTGAGCGGAGACCAAGAGACCCAGTACTTC. Translated, it gives CASSEVSGDQETQYF.

This clonotype was detected ten times or more. The J gene is TRBJ1-2, the V gene TRBV4-1, with TRBD1 as a possible D gene (6 bases). The CDR3 sequence is 14 residues long. Germline CDR1 is MGHRA and CDR2 is YSYEKL. Between the trimmed V and J ends, which lost 4 bases and 4 bases, there was a span of 13 bases. Here the CDR3 DNA reads TGCGCCAGCAGCCGGCGGGGACAAATCTATGGCTACACCTTC. Its translation is CASSRRGQIYGYTF.

This clonotype has at least ten counts. The chain recombines TRBV5-5 with TRBJ2-1; no reliable D call. The germline V and J ends were trimmed by 7 bases and 0 bases, with 14 bases remaining between them. Germline V CDR1 and CDR2: SGHKS, YYEKEE (reference sequence). The CDR3 has 15 residues. The CDR3 is CASGTDWSSYNEQFF. The CDR3 nucleotides read TGTGCCAGCGGTACCGACTGGAGCTCCTACAATGAGCAGTTCTTC.

This clonotype was found many times. This chain connects TRBV30 to TRBJ2-2, with D unclear. The V end lost 0 bases, the J end lost 6 bases, and 8 bases lay between the germline ends. CDR3 length: 13 residues. CDR1 and CDR2 from the germline V gene are GTSNPN and SVGIG (reference sequence). The CDR3 region has the DNA TGTGCCTGGAGTGTACAAATCCCCGGGGAGCTGTTTTTT. Its translation is CAWSVQIPGELFF. Full variable domain (missing parts from reference TRBV30 and TRBJ2-2): SQTIHQWPATLVQPVGSPLSLECTVEGTSNPNLYWYRQAAGRGLQLLFYSVGIGQISSEVPQNLSASRPQDRQFILSSKKLLLSDSGFYLCAWSVQIPGELFFGEGSRLTVL.

V is TRBV30 and J is TRBJ1-1; TRBD1 matches at 7 bases. V gave up 5 bases and J gave up 4 bases; unmatched junction bases: 7. Germline V gene lookup returns CDR1 GTSNPN and CDR2 SVGIG (reference sequence). This CDR3 is 13 amino acids long. CDR3 residues: CAWDRQGGTEAFF. CDR3 DNA sequence: TGTGCCTGGGACCGACAGGGCGGCACTGAAGCTTTCTTT.

The CDR3, as DNA: TGCGCCAGCAGCCATGTACTGGGGGCGGACACCGGGGAGCTGTTTTTT. It specifies CASSHVLGADTGELFF. The chain carries TRBV4-1 and TRBJ2-2; D perhaps matches TRBD1 (6 bases). In germline, CDR1 is MGHRA, CDR2 YSYEKL. This CDR3 is 16 amino acids long. Deletions cut 3 bases from V and 3 bases from J, with 14 bases between.

At least ten counts were recorded for this clonotype. The gene calls are TRBV4-1 and TRBJ1-5, with a weak D call TRBD1 (5 bases). The length of the CDR3 is 16 residues. The V gene lost 4 bases and the J gene lost 3 bases, with 16 bases spanning the gap. CDR1 and CDR2 from the germline V gene are MGHRA and YSYEKL. The CDR3 DNA reads TGCGCCAGCAGCCCACGGGCGGGGGACTTCAATCAGCCCCAGCATTTT. Protein product: CASSPRAGDFNQPQHF.

This clonotype has at least ten counts. The V and J genes are TRBV28 and TRBJ2-7, with D perhaps TRBD1 (6 bases). Trimming pared 4 bases from V and 0 bases from J, leaving 10 bases between. Germline V gives CDR1 MDHEN, CDR2 SYDVKM. This CDR3 comprises 14 residues. CDR3 DNA sequence: TGTGCCAGCAGTTCCCGGGACAACTCCTACGAGCAGTACTTC. Translation gives CASSSRDNSYEQYF.

This clonotype was seen repeatedly, ten times or more. The chain recombines TRBV15 with TRBJ2-2, with a possible D match to TRBD1 (6 bases). CDR1 and CDR2 from the germline V gene are LNHNV and YYDKDF (reference sequence). The V end lost 7 bases, the J end lost 0 bases, and 15 bases lay between the germline ends. The CDR3 extends over 16 amino acids. CDR3 sequence reads: CATTETGFANTGELFF. The CDR3 coding sequence is TGTGCCACCACTGAAACAGGGTTCGCGAACACCGGGGAGCTGTTTTTT.

This clonotype showed up many times. This chain joins TRBV11-2 and TRBJ2-5, with 10 bases fitting TRBD2. The CDR3 is 17 amino acids. CDR1 SGHAT and CDR2 FQNNGV come from the germline V gene. V shed 1 base, J shed 4 bases, and the junction held 9 bases outside the gene matches. DNA for the CDR3: TGTGCCAGCAGCTTAGCTCTAGCGGGAGACGGTAGAGAGACCCAGTACTTC. It encodes CASSLALAGDGRETQYF.

This clonotype was observed many times. The gene calls are TRBV3-1 and TRBJ2-4, with D maybe TRBD2 (5 bases). Trimming pared 3 bases from V and 6 bases from J, leaving 12 bases between. The CDR3 consists of 14 residues. Germline V CDR1 and CDR2: LGHDT, YNNKEL (reference sequence). This chain's CDR3 is CASSHWSEGNIQYF. DNA for the CDR3: TGTGCCAGCAGCCACTGGAGTGAGGGAAACATTCAGTACTTC.

This clonotype came up many times. The chain is built from TRBV20-1 and TRBJ1-3; the D is unclear. This CDR3 has 16 amino acids. CDR1 DFQATT and CDR2 SNEGSKA come from the germline V gene (reference sequence). Trimming took off 4 bases at V and 0 bases at J, with 16 bases between the two ends. The CDR3 bases are TGCAGTGCTACTGATCGAGGCTTCTACTCTGGAAACACCATATATTTT. As protein: CSATDRGFYSGNTIYF.

This clonotype occurred many times. The chain couples TRBV3-1 to TRBJ2-2; possibly TRBD2 for D (6 bases). This CDR3 has 15 residues. Between the trimmed V and J ends, which lost 1 base and 4 bases, there was a span of 10 bases. The germline V gene has CDR1 LGHDT and CDR2 YNNKEL (reference sequence). The DNA of the CDR3 is TGTGCCAGCAGCCAAGGGGAGGTGGTCACCGGGGAGCTGTTTTTT. Its protein product is CASSQGEVVTGELFF.

This clonotype was seen ten or more times. The chain is built from TRBV5-1 and TRBJ2-7; 11 bases match TRBD2. Germline CDR1 reads SGHRS; CDR2 reads YFSETQ. V was clipped by 0 bases and J by 5 bases; unmatched bases: 16. This CDR3 is 19 amino acids long. CDR3: CASSLAPPVTSGNIHEQYF. The CDR3 DNA is TGCGCCAGCAGCTTGGCCCCCCCGGTGACTAGCGGGAATATCCACGAGCAGTACTTC.

This clonotype was seen at least ten times. The V and J genes are TRBV20-1 and TRBJ2-3, with a possible D match to TRBD1 (5 bases). V lost 4 bases, J lost 4 bases, and 15 bases lay in between. The CDR3 runs to 14 residues. CDR1 and CDR2 from the germline V gene are DFQATT and SNEGSKA (reference sequence). This CDR3 is CSAKTWVGADTQYF. CDR3 coding DNA: TGCAGTGCTAAAACATGGGTAGGGGCAGATACGCAGTATTTT.

In its sample, this clonotype was seen many times. V is TRBV20-1 and J is TRBJ2-5; 9 nucleotides align to TRBD2. V shed 1 base, J shed 2 bases, and the junction held 8 bases outside the gene matches. The CDR3 loop spans 16 amino acids. CDR1 and CDR2 (germline): DFQATT, SNEGSKA (reference sequence). CDR3 region: CSARGGSGGTQETQYF. DNA of the CDR3: TGCAGTGCTAGAGGGGGTAGCGGGGGTACTCAAGAGACCCAGTACTTC.

Notes on this clonotype: A much larger clone sits a single nucleotide away, making a read error possible. The chain couples TRBV7-2 to TRBJ1-2, with TRBD1 matching 7 bases. This CDR3 is 15 amino acids long. Looked up from germline, CDR1 is SGHTA and CDR2 is FQGNSA. The CDR3 nucleotides read TGTGCCAGCAGCTTAACCGGGACAGCCTTCTATGGCGACACCTTC. It codes for CASSLTGTAFYGDTF.

Many counts were recorded for this clonotype. The gene calls are TRBV5-1 and TRBJ1-2, with 9 bases fitting TRBD1. The V gene end was trimmed by 5 bases and the J gene end by 2 bases; junction bases not matched to a gene: 4. Germline loops: CDR1 SGHRS, CDR2 YFSETQ. The CDR3 covers 14 residues. The CDR3 is CASSVTGGNYGYTF. In DNA, the CDR3 is TGCGCCAGCAGTGTGACAGGGGGGAACTATGGCTACACCTTC.

This clonotype has ten or more counts. The J gene is TRBJ2-7, the V gene TRBV27; weak D call: TRBD2 (6 bases). Germline-derived CDR1 and CDR2 are MNHEY and SMNVEV (reference sequence). The V end was cut by 6 bases, the J end by 7 bases, with 16 bases between. The CDR3 is 13 amino acids. The CDR3 coding sequence is TGTGCCAGCAGCCCCACGACTAGGCGGGAGCAGTACGTC. Its translation is CASSPTTRREQYV.

This clonotype was seen repeatedly, ten times or more. The chain recombines TRBV6-1 with TRBJ1-1, with 10 bases identical to TRBD1. Germline CDR1 MNHNS, CDR2 SASEGT. J was trimmed by 3 bases and V by 5 bases; bases with no gene match: 9. This CDR3 is 16 amino acids long. The CDR3 loop reads CASSKGTGVFDTEAFF. CDR3 in DNA: TGTGCCAGCAGTAAAGGGACAGGGGTATTCGACACTGAAGCTTTCTTT.

This clonotype has at least ten counts. The V gene is TRBV25-1, the J gene TRBJ2-2; perhaps TRBD1 as D (6 bases). This CDR3 is built from 17 residues. Trimming took off 1 base at V and 0 bases at J, with 12 bases between the two ends. Germline V gene lookup returns CDR1 MGHDK and CDR2 SYGVNS. CDR3 bases: TGTGCCAGCAGTGAATTACCCTGGACAGCGAACACCGGGGAGCTGTTTTTT. Protein: CASSELPWTANTGELFF. Together with reference TRBV25-1 and TRBJ2-2, the CDR3 gives the full variable domain: EADIYQTPRYLVIGTGKKITLECSQTMGHDKMYWYQQDPGMELHLIHYSYGVNSTEKGDLSSESTVSRIRTEHFPLTLESARPSHTSQYLCASSELPWTANTGELFFGEGSRLTVL.

This clonotype has at least ten counts. This sequence joins TRBV29-1 and TRBJ2-3, with a weak D call TRBD2 (6 bases). V was trimmed by 5 bases and J by 3 bases, leaving 9 bases between them. Germline CDR1 reads SQVTM; CDR2 reads ANQGSEA. The CDR3 spans 12 residues. CDR3 region: CSVPSVTDTQYF. CDR3 coding DNA: TGCAGCGTTCCTAGCGTGACAGATACGCAGTATTTT.

This clonotype was detected many times. The chain links TRBV7-9 to TRBJ2-6; TRBD1 aligns across 7 bases. This CDR3 is built from 14 residues. Germline V gives CDR1 SEHNR, CDR2 FQNEAQ (reference sequence). Trimming cost V 6 bases and J 4 bases; bases outside gene matches: 3. The CDR3 DNA reads TGTGCCAGCAGAAGGGGGCCAGGGGCCAACGTCCTGACTTTC. This sequence encodes CASRRGPGANVLTF.

This clonotype was observed many times. The V call is TRBV4-1, the J call TRBJ2-1; TRBD1 aligns across 7 bases. The junction had 7 bases not matched to a gene; V was cut back by 1 base and J by 4 bases. The CDR3 length is 16 residues. Germline loops: CDR1 MGHRA, CDR2 YSYEKL. The CDR3 DNA follows: TGCGCCAGCAGCCAAGGGGACAGCACTTTTTACAATGAGCAGTTCTTC. This gives the protein CASSQGDSTFYNEQFF.

This clonotype was found many times. The rearrangement links TRBV28 to TRBJ1-2; weak D call: TRBD1 (5 bases). CDR3 length: 14 residues. Germline-derived CDR1 and CDR2 are MDHEN and SYDVKM. V lost 3 bases to trimming and J lost 6 bases, with 14 bases between them. The CDR3 DNA is TGTGCCAGCAGTTTCACCGGGACGACTGATGGCTACACCTTC. It encodes CASSFTGTTDGYTF.